Sequencing of this TCR beta chain was carried out in a study of blood T cell repertoires in COVID-19. Whole-study context: Acute and convalescent COVID-19 samples came from the United States, Italy and Spain.

CDR1 and CDR2 from the germline V gene are SGDLS and YYNGEE. V was clipped by 2 bases and J by 1 base, with 11 bases between them. This CDR3 comprises 15 residues. This clone was detected only a few times. Profiled with immunoSEQ multiplex PCR; TCRdb holds only in-frame clones, not every one. The sample includes 30,000 to 40,000 clones, 60% to 85% of them seen just once. The sequenced sample was peripheral blood. The source is a man between 65 and 79 years old with acute or convalescent COVID-19. The chain is built from TRBV9 and TRBJ2-3, with D perhaps matching TRBD2 (5 bases). The CDR3 sequence is CASSVDWGGTDTQYF. CDR3 in DNA: TGTGCCAGCAGCGTCGACTGGGGAGGCACAGATACGCAGTATTTT.